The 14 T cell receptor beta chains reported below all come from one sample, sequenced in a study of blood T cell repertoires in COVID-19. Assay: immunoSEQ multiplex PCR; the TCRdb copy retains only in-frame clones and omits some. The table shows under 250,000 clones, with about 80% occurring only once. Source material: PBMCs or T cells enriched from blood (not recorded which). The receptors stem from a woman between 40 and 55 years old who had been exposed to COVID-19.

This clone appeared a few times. The CDR3: CASSLDGLAGGQDTQYF. The CDR3 DNA reads as TGCGCCAGCAGCTTGGACGGACTAGCGGGGGGGCAGGATACGCAGTATTTT. The J gene is TRBJ2-3, the V gene TRBV5-1; 15 positions match TRBD2. V lost 0 bases and J lost 6; bases outside the gene matches: 5. CDR1 SGHRS and CDR2 YFSETQ come from the germline V gene. CDR3 length equals 17 residues.

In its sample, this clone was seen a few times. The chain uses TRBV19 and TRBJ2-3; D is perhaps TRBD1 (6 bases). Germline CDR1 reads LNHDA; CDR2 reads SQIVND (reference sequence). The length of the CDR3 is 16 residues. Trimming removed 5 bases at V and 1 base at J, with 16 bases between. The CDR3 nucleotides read TGTGCCAGTAGTCCCAGGGGAAGGGGACGCACAGATACGCAGTATTTT. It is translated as CASSPRGRGRTDTQYF.

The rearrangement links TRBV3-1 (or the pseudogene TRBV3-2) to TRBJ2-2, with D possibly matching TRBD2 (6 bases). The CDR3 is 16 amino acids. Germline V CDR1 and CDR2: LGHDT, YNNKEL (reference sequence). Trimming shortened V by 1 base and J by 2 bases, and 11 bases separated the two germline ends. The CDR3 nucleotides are TGTGCCAGCAGCCAAGTCAGCGGGCTCAACACCGGGGAGCTGTTTTTT. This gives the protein CASSQVSGLNTGELFF.

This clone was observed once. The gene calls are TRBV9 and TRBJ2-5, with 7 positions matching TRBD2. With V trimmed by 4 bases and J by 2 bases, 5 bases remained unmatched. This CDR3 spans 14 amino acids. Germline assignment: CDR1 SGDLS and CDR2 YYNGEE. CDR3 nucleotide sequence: TGTGCCAGCAGCCCCCTAGCGGATCAAGAGACCCAGTACTTC. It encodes CASSPLADQETQYF. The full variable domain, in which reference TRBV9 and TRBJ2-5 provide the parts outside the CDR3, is DSGVTQTPKHLITATGQRVTLRCSPRSGDLSVYWYQQSLDQGLQFLIQYYNGEERAKGNILERFSAQQFPDLHSELNLSSLELGDSALYFCASSPLADQETQYFGPGTRLLVL.

The CDR3, as DNA: TGTGCCAGCAGCTCCGGGACAGGGCTCTACAATGAGCAGTTCTTC. Amino acid sequence: CASSSGTGLYNEQFF. The genes are TRBV6-2 or TRBV6-3 and TRBJ2-1; 9 nucleotides align to TRBD1. The germline gives CDR1 MNHEY, CDR2 SVGEGT. Trimming removed 6 bases from V and 3 bases from J; junction bases left unmatched: 6. CDR3 length equals 15 residues.

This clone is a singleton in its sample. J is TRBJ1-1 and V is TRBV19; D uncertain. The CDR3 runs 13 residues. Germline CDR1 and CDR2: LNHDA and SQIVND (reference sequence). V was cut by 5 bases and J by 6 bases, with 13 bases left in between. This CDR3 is CASSPRARAEAFF. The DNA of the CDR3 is TGTGCCAGTAGTCCGCGGGCCCGCGCTGAAGCTTTCTTT.

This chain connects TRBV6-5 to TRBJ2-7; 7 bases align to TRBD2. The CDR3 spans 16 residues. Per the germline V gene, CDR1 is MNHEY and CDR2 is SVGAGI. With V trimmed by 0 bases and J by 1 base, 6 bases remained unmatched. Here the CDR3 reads CASSYSGGKGSYEQYF. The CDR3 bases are TGTGCCAGCAGTTACTCGGGGGGGAAGGGGTCCTACGAGCAGTACTTC.

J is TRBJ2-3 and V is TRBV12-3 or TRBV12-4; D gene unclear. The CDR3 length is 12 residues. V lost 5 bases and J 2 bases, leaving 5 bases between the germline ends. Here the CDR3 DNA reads TGTGCCAGCAGTGACATCACAGATACGCAGTATTTT. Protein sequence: CASSDITDTQYF.

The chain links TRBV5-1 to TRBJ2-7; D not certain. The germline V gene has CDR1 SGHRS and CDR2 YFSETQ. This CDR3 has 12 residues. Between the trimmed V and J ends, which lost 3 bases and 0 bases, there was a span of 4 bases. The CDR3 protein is CASSSNSYEQYF. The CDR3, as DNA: TGCGCCAGCAGCTCAAACTCCTACGAGCAGTACTTC.

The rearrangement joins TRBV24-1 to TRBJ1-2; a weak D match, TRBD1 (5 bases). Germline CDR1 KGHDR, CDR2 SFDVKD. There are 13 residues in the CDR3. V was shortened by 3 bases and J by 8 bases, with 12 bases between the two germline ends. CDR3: CATSDRDLGGYTF. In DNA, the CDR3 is TGTGCCACCAGTGATAGGGACTTGGGAGGCTACACCTTC.

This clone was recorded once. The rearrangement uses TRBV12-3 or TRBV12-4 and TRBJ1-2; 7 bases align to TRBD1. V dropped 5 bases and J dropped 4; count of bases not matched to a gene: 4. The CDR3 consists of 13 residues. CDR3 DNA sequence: TGTGCCAGCAGTGGACAGGACGGCTATGGCTACACCTTC. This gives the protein CASSGQDGYGYTF.

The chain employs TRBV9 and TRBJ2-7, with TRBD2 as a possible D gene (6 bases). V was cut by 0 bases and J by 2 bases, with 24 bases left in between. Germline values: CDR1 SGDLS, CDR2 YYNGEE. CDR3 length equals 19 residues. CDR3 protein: CASSVGLPGVAGSTYEQYF. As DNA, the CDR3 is TGTGCCAGCAGCGTAGGTCTCCCCGGAGTGGCGGGATCCACCTACGAGCAGTACTTC.

The CDR3 bases are TGTGCCAGCAGTAGAGAGCGGGCGGGGAAAGATACGCAGTATTTT. As protein: CASSRERAGKDTQYF. The J gene is TRBJ2-3, the V gene TRBV2; a possible D gene is TRBD2 (6 bases). Germline V gene lookup returns CDR1 SNHLY and CDR2 FYNNEI. The CDR3 covers 15 residues. Trimming took 5 bases from V and 5 from J, leaving 17 bases between them.

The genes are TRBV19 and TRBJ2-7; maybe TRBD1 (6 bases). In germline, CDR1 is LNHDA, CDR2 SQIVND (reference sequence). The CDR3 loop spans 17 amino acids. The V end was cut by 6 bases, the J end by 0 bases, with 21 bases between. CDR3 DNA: TGTGCCAGTAGCAAGGGCACAGGGTGGACGGGCTCCTACGAGCAGTACTTC. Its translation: CASSKGTGWTGSYEQYF.